This T cell receptor (beta chain) emerged from a study of blood T cell repertoires in COVID-19. Study background: Collection of acute and convalescent COVID-19 samples took place in the United States, Italy and Spain. Sources were T cells, B-cell-depleted T cells, or PBMCs; the material itself was cDNA or gDNA.

Assay used: immunoSEQ multiplex PCR; TCRdb lists only in-frame clones, some missing. The sample has around 200,000 clones; around 84% are singletons. V was trimmed by 1 base and J by 2 bases, leaving 12 bases between them. Germline V gives CDR1 SGHTA, CDR2 FQGNSA. The CDR3 totals 15 residues. Sequenced input: peripheral blood. This receptor was taken from an elderly woman with acute or convalescent COVID-19. The chain recombines TRBV7-2 with TRBJ2-7; the D gene is possibly TRBD1 (6 bases). The CDR3 region has the DNA TGTGCCAGCAGCTTAGGTGGGACACAGACCTACGAGCAGTACTTC. This sequence encodes CASSLGGTQTYEQYF.